This T cell receptor beta chain comes out of a study of T cell responses to AZD1222 COVID-19 vaccine (dated by TCRdb to 2020 to 2023). Describing the broader study: A total of approximately 240 trial participants underwent TCR sequencing, of whom around 200 received two doses of AZD1222 and about 26 received two doses of the MenACWY control vaccine. Trial participants were enrolled by age into subgroups of 18-55, 56-69 and 70-plus years, and around 150, 29 and 61 TCR-sequenced participants, respectively, were included in these subgroups.

The sample's time point label is to be understood as: about 28 days (+/-7) after the second vaccine dose. AZD1222 recipients whose second dose came at about 4 weeks and those whose second dose came at about 12 weeks were combined into one group, since spike-specific TCR depth and breadth did not differ between the two schedules. Vaccinee samples came from UK trials COV001 and COV002, including a single-blind randomized controlled phase 2/3 trial of AZD1222 (ChAdOx1 nCoV-19) in healthy adults. Trial participant PBMC samples were collected at day 0 and day 28 after the second dose for TCRbeta chain sequencing. Including cysteine and phenylalanine, the CDR3 has 14 amino acids. Only CDR3 DNA remains: 42 bases, in frame from the first base. V is reduced by 4 bases and J by 6 bases, leaving a spacing of 10 bases between them. The CDR1 and CDR2 encoded by the germline V gene are SGHTA and FQGTGA. This clone occurred once. What antigen it recognizes has not been identified. Per-nucleotide qualities are absent, and no much larger clonotype sits a single base away.

On the study overall, not on this receptor specifically: Conclusions about previously exposed vaccinees are limited, since just 6 or 7 AZD1222 recipients were seropositive for SARS-CoV-2 at baseline. After two AZD1222 doses, both the breadth and the depth of spike-specific TCRs were significantly higher than at day 0 and than in MenACWY recipients. The whole spike protein was spanned by vaccine-associated CD4 TCRs, and dominant responses were seen in regions 160-218 and 743-854. Most participants were white British and females outnumbered males, and the authors suggested that clonal diversity may have been underestimated. The 56-69-year group was small, and its depth increase did not reach significance, likely because of low power. Because no day 14 peak-response samples were available, the repertoires could be characterized only after the peak T cell response. Epitopes outside the regions mutated in the B.1.351 and B.1.1.7 variants were reportedly recognized by nearly half of the unique spike-specific TCRs.

The CDR3 regions of human TCRbeta chains were analyzed by immunosequencing. Per the authors' processing: TCRs in the repertoires were compared against a reference library of SARS-CoV-2-specific TCRs that had been generated with the MIRA antigen-specificity platform. Breadth meant the fraction of unique TCRs that were SARS-CoV-2-associated, whereas depth meant the fraction of total T cells that were SARS-CoV-2-associated. Using the MIRA data, every spike-specific TCR was mapped to the spike region that the TCR reacted to and assigned to either a CD4 or a CD8 class. Log10-transformed breadth and depth values were compared by one-way ANOVA with Sidak's multiple comparisons tests. In its TCRdb copy, this immuneACCESS table keeps in-frame sequences only and misses some clones. Where compared with another copy, unresolved V genes explain less than half of these, and the others have no known cause. V, J and clone size derive from that table, while D and trimming were established from the DNA sequence. Here the sample has 150,000 to 200,000 clones; more than 75% occur a single time. 25% to 30% of the sample belongs to the ten largest clones.

The chain employs TRBV7-3 and TRBJ1-6; a tentative D call is TRBD1 (6 bases match). This sequence was found in an adult who received the AZD1222 COVID-19 vaccine. This specimen consisted of peripheral blood, obtained 28 days after the second AZD1222 dose. The CDR3 in this case is CASSSGQINSPLHF. The sequenced DNA is TGTGCCAGCAGCTCTGGACAGATTAATTCACCCCTCCACTTT.